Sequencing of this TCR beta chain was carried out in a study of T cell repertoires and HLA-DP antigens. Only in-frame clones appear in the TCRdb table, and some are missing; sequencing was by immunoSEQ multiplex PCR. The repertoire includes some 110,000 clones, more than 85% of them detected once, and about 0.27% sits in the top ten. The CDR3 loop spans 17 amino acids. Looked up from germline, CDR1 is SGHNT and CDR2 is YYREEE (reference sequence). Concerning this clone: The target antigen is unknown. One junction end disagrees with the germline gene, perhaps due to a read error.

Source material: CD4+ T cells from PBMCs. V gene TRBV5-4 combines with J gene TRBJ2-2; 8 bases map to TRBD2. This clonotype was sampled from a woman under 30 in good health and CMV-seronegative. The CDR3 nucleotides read TGCGCCAGCAGCCTATACGGGGGGGCCCAGAACACCGGGGAGCTGTTTTTT. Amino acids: CASSLYGGAQNTGELFF.